The rows below give T cell receptor beta chains drawn from one sample of a study of human T cells and chemical hapten exposure. TCRdb fed the RACE reads into MiXCR, producing one record per CDR3 protein. The sample has about 190,000 distinct CDR3 sequences, approximately 24% seen once. Sequences were derived from whole blood, sampled in connection with sensitization to the hapten diphenylcyclopropenone (DPC). These TCRs come from a woman aged 40 to 50 with alopecia areata. Some clones in this sample may be carry-over from other donors' samples. Each CDR3 is given with its conserved first and last residue. A D gene is named only where the DNA matches it firmly.

v_call: TRBV9
d_call: .
j_call: TRBJ1-1
cdr3_aa: CASSVDSDSEAFF

v_call: TRBV20-1
d_call: .
j_call: TRBJ1-1
cdr3_aa: CSARDRFGTGGEAFF

v_call: TRBV6-5
d_call: .
j_call: TRBJ1-3
cdr3_aa: CASSPLQGPGNTIYF

v_call: TRBV6-2/TRBV6-3
d_call: .
j_call: TRBJ1-1
cdr3_aa: CASSERQVVRGMNTEAFF

v_call: TRBV9
d_call: TRBD1
j_call: TRBJ2-1
cdr3_aa: CASSVGQGNYNEQFF

v_call: TRBV14
d_call: .
j_call: TRBJ1-1
cdr3_aa: CASSQVGGAGAFF

v_call: TRBV2
d_call: .
j_call: TRBJ1-5
cdr3_aa: CASSGRTSGQPQHF

v_call: TRBV12-3/TRBV12-4
d_call: .
j_call: TRBJ1-1
cdr3_aa: CASSFRETEAFF

v_call: TRBV7-9
d_call: TRBD1
j_call: TRBJ2-5
cdr3_aa: CASSLAGGYETQYF

v_call: TRBV9
d_call: .
j_call: TRBJ2-1
cdr3_aa: CASSGRYTDYNEQFF